This is a list of T cell receptor beta chains from one sample in a study of blood T cell repertoires in COVID-19. Here immunoSEQ multiplex PCR was the method, and the copy in TCRdb shows in-frame clones only, minus some. The table lists roughly 57,000 clones, about 90% of them singletons, with 5.5% to 8.5% in the top ten. The sample was peripheral blood. These receptors originate from a man aged 55 to 70 with active or convalescent COVID-19. The CDR3 runs from the conserved cysteine through the conserved F or W. A D gene is named only where the DNA matches it firmly. Some rows have no size entry. The others give once, few or many, or a class for an expanded clone.

v_gene	d_gene	abundance	j_gene	CDR3aa	CDR3nt
TRBV11-2	-	-	TRBJ2-2	CASSLVPQNTGELFF	TGTGCCAGCAGCTTAGTTCCCCAAAACACCGGGGAGCTGTTTTTT
TRBV7-8	TRBD2	-	TRBJ2-7	CASSLGIAGGPYEQYF	TGTGCCAGCAGCTTAGGTATTGCGGGGGGGCCCTACGAGCAGTACTTC
TRBV28	-	-	TRBJ1-4	CASSTTGGELEKLFF	TGTGCCAGCAGTACTACAGGCGGGGAGTTAGAAAAACTGTTTTTT
TRBV5-1	TRBD1	-	TRBJ1-5	CASSLGQGDQPQHF	TGCGCCAGCAGCCTAGGACAGGGAGATCAGCCCCAGCATTTT
TRBV19	-	-	TRBJ2-7	CASSNAGPYEQYF	TGTGCCAGTAGTAACGCAGGGCCCTACGAGCAGTACTTC
TRBV5-4	-	-	TRBJ2-5	CASSFPSGGVRETQYF	TGTGCCAGCAGCTTCCCCTCGGGGGGCGTCAGAGAGACCCAGTACTTC
TRBV2	-	-	TRBJ1-4	CASSVGGSNEKLFF	TGTGCCAGCAGTGTCGGCGGGTCCAATGAAAAACTGTTTTTT
TRBV9	-	once	TRBJ2-1	CASSVGGQIHNEQFF	TGTGCCAGCAGCGTAGGAGGGCAAATTCACAATGAGCAGTTCTTC
TRBV19	TRBD1	-	TRBJ2-5	CATRTGNQETQYF	TGTGCCACCCGGACAGGCAACCAAGAGACCCAGTACTTC
TRBV11-2	-	-	TRBJ2-3	CASSLATGTDTQYF	TGTGCCAGCAGCTTAGCCACAGGGACAGATACGCAGTATTTT
TRBV15	-	-	TRBJ1-6	CATSKSGRQDDSPLHF	TGTGCCACCAGCAAATCGGGGAGGCAGGATGATTCACCCCTCCACTTT
TRBV5-1	-	-	TRBJ2-5	CASSLAPLQETQYF	TGCGCCAGCAGCTTGGCCCCCCTACAAGAGACCCAGTACTTC
TRBV3-1/TRBV3-2	-	-	TRBJ2-7	CASSQKDTYEQYF	TGTGCCAGCAGCCAAAAGGACACCTACGAGCAGTACTTC
TRBV28	-	-	TRBJ1-4	CASSFSSLSRPPNTPTTNEKLFF	TGTGCCAGCAGTTTTTCTTCCCTTTCCCGTCCCCCGAACACACCCACAACTAATGAAAAACTGTTTTTT
TRBV7-2	TRBD1	-	TRBJ1-4	CASSNDRGLFF	TGTGCCAGCAGCAACGACAGGGGACTGTTTTTT
TRBV5-1	-	few	TRBJ1-6	CASSFGETGSSYNSPLHF	TGCGCCAGCAGCTTTGGGGAGACAGGAAGCTCCTATAATTCACCCCTCCACTTT
TRBV28	-	-	TRBJ1-1	CASSSTGQNTEAFF	TGTGCCAGCAGTTCTACAGGTCAGAACACTGAAGCTTTCTTT
TRBV28	TRBD1	-	TRBJ2-3	CASSSQGAGPDTQYF	TGTGCCAGCAGTTCGCAGGGGGCCGGACCAGATACGCAGTATTTT
TRBV7-3	TRBD2	-	TRBJ2-7	CASSLFSGGSYEQYF	TGTGCCAGCAGCTTATTTTCGGGGGGCTCCTACGAGCAGTACTTC
TRBV7-6	-	-	TRBJ2-3	CASSLARIPRDTQYF	TGTGCCAGCAGCCTTGCCAGGATCCCCCGGGATACGCAGTATTTT
TRBV5-8	TRBD1	-	TRBJ1-5	CASRGRQRQGNQPQHF	TGTGCCAGCAGGGGACGACAGCGACAGGGAAATCAGCCCCAGCATTTT
TRBV5-1	-	-	TRBJ1-5	CASREGPSGSNQPQHF	TGCGCCAGCAGGGAGGGACCGTCAGGTTCTAATCAGCCCCAGCATTTT
TRBV2	-	-	TRBJ1-2	CASSTGRNYGYTF	TGTGCCAGCAGTACAGGGCGGAATTATGGCTACACCTTC
TRBV19	TRBD1	-	TRBJ1-4	CAATTGEGEKLFF	TGTGCCGCGACGACAGGGGAGGGTGAAAAACTGTTTTTT
TRBV2	-	-	TRBJ1-5	CASRMSRNQPQHF	TGTGCCAGCAGAATGAGTCGCAATCAGCCCCAGCATTTT
TRBV19	-	few	TRBJ1-5	CASSPGDSYFGNQPQHF	TGTGCCAGTAGTCCTGGGGACTCCTACTTTGGCAATCAGCCCCAGCATTTT
TRBV19	TRBD1	few	TRBJ1-5	CASSRMDRGNGQPQHF	TGTGCCAGTAGTAGGATGGACAGGGGTAATGGTCAGCCCCAGCATTTT
TRBV2	-	-	TRBJ2-3	CASLRFSTDTQYF	TGTGCCAGCTTGAGATTTTCCACAGATACGCAGTATTTT
TRBV2	TRBD1	few	TRBJ1-2	CASKGTGPYGYTF	TGTGCCAGCAAAGGGACAGGGCCTTATGGCTACACCTTC
TRBV6-2/TRBV6-3	TRBD2	-	TRBJ2-7	CASSLTSVEQYF	TGTGCCAGCAGCCTGACTAGCGTCGAGCAGTACTTC
TRBV15	TRBD1	-	TRBJ1-2	CATSEGATGGGYTF	TGTGCCACCAGCGAGGGGGCGACGGGCGGAGGCTACACCTTC
TRBV28	-	-	TRBJ1-5	CASSLGGAQPQHF	TGTGCCAGCAGTTTAGGAGGGGCCCAGCCCCAGCATTTT
TRBV6-5	-	-	TRBJ2-6	CATTGLGSGANVLTF	TGTGCCACAACGGGTCTCGGCTCTGGGGCCAACGTCCTGACTTTC
TRBV13	TRBD1	-	TRBJ1-1	CASSSKQGAGTEAFF	TGTGCCAGCAGTTCAAAACAGGGGGCTGGGACTGAAGCTTTCTTT
TRBV19	-	-	TRBJ2-6	CASSSGSGANVLTF	TGTGCCAGTAGTTCCGGTTCTGGGGCCAACGTCCTGACTTTC
TRBV4-2	TRBD2	-	TRBJ2-2	CASSQFPLAGGSDTGELFF	TGTGCCAGCAGCCAGTTCCCTCTAGCGGGGGGGTCGGACACCGGGGAGCTGTTTTTT
TRBV28	-	-	TRBJ1-2	CASSLFVQGKNYGYTF	TGTGCCAGCAGTTTATTTGTCCAGGGTAAAAACTATGGCTACACCTTC
TRBV7-2	TRBD1	few	TRBJ2-1	CASSLLHRGKSDNEQFF	TGTGCCAGCAGCTTACTACACAGGGGCAAATCGGACAATGAGCAGTTCTTC
TRBV7-3	TRBD1	few	TRBJ1-2	CASRNTGTGAKGYTF	TGTGCCAGCAGAAATACCGGGACAGGGGCCAAAGGCTACACCTTC
TRBV7-6	TRBD2	-	TRBJ2-1	CASSFSGGPNNEQFF	TGTGCCAGCAGCTTTAGCGGGGGGCCGAACAATGAGCAGTTCTTC
TRBV28	TRBD1	-	TRBJ2-4	CASSNSGTGAKNIQYF	TGTGCCAGCAGCAACTCCGGGACAGGGGCCAAAAACATTCAGTACTTC